The source of this T cell receptor (beta chain) is a study of blood T cell repertoires in COVID-19. Looking at the study overall: Donors in the United States, Italy and Spain gave samples during acute or convalescent COVID-19. The cDNA or gDNA used as material had been derived from T cells, B-cell-depleted T cells, or PBMCs.

Original processing notes: How many nucleated cells were present was estimated from reference gene primer amplification. Sequenced by immunoSEQ multiplex PCR; TCRdb stores in-frame clones only, minus some. V and J calls and clone size are as listed in that table; D and trimming were resolved from the DNA. Among 40,000 or so clones listed, over 80% were seen once. CDR1 is SGDLS, CDR2 YYNGEE, per germline. The CDR3 loop spans 14 amino acids. Trimming left V 2 bases short and J 0 bases short, with 8 bases between. The TCR originated in a man in his fifties with active COVID-19. The sample was peripheral blood. The genes are TRBV9 and TRBJ2-5; TRBD2 might be the D (6 bases). CDR3: CASSVGGYQETQYF. As DNA, the CDR3 is TGTGCCAGCAGCGTTGGAGGGTACCAAGAGACCCAGTACTTC.